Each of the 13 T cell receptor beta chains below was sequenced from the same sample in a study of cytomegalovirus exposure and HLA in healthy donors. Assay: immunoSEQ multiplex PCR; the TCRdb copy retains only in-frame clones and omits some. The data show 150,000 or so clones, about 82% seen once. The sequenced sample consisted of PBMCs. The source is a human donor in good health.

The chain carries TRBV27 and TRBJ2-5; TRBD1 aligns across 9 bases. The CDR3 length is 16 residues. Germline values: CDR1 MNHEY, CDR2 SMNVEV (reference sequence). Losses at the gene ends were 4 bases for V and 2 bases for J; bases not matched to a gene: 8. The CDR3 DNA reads TGTGCCAGCAGTTCAAGATACAGGGGGCGGCAAGAGACCCAGTACTTC. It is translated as CASSSRYRGRQETQYF.

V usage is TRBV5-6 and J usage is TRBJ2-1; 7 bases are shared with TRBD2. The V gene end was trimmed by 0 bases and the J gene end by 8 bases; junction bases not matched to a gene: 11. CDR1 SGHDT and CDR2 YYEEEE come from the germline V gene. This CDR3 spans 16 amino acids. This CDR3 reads CASSLDEAGRVDEQFF. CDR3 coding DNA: TGTGCCAGCAGCTTGGACGAAGCGGGGAGGGTTGATGAGCAGTTCTTC. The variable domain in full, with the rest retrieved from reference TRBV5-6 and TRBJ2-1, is DAGVTQSPTHLIKTRGQQVTLRCSPKSGHDTVSWYQQALGQGPQFIFQYYEEEERQRGNFPDRFSGHQFPNYSSELNVNALLLGDSALYLCASSLDEAGRVDEQFFGPGTRLTVL.

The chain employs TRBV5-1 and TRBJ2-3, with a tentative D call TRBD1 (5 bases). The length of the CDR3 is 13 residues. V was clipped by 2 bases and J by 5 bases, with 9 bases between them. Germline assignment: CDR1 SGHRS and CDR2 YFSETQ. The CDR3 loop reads CASSFPRGDTQYF. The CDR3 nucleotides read TGCGCCAGCAGCTTCCCAAGGGGAGATACGCAGTATTTT.

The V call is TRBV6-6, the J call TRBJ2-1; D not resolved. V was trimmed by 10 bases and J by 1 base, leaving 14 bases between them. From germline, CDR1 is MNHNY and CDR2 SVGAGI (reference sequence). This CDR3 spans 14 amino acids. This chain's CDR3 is CATQPGGSYNEQFF. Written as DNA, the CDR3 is TGTGCCACCCAACCAGGTGGATCCTACAATGAGCAGTTCTTC.

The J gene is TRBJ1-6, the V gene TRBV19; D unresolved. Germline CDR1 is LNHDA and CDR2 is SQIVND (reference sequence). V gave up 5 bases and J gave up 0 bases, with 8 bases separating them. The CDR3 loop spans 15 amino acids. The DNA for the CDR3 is TGTGCCAGTAGTTCCGGGGTCTCCTATAATTCACCCCTCCACTTT. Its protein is CASSSGVSYNSPLHF.

The DNA of the CDR3 is TGTGCCAGCAGTTCAGAGCTAGCGGCCTACGAGCAGTACTTC. Translated, it gives CASSSELAAYEQYF. The chain combines TRBV27 with TRBJ2-7, with 7 bases matching TRBD2. V trimming: 4 bases; J trimming: 2 bases; junction bases outside the gene matches: 5. This CDR3 is built from 14 residues. Germline V gene data show CDR1 as MNHEY and CDR2 as SMNVEV (reference sequence).

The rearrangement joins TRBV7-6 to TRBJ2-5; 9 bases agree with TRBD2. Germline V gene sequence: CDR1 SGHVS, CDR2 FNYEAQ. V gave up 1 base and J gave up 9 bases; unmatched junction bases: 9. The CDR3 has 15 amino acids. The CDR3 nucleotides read TGTGCCAGCAGCTTAGGCGGGAGGGCCCAAGGGGCCCAGTACTTC. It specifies CASSLGGRAQGAQYF.

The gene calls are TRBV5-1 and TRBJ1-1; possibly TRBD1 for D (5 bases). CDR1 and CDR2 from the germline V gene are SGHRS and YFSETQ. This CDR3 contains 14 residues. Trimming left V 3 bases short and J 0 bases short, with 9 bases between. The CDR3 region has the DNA TGCGCCAGCAGCTGGAGACAGATGAACACTGAAGCTTTCTTT. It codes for CASSWRQMNTEAFF.

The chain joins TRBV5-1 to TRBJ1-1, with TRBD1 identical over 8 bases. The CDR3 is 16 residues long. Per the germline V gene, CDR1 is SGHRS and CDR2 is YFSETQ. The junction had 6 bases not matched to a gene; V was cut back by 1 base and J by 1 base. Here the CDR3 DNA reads TGCGCCAGCAGCTTGATGACAGGGGACAGGAACACTGAAGCTTTCTTT. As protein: CASSLMTGDRNTEAFF. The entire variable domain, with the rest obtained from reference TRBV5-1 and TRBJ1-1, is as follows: KAGVTQTPRYLIKTRGQQVTLSCSPISGHRSVSWYQQTPGQGLQFLFEYFSETQRNKGNFPGRFSGRQFSNSRSEMNVSTLELGDSALYLCASSLMTGDRNTEAFFGQGTRLTVV.

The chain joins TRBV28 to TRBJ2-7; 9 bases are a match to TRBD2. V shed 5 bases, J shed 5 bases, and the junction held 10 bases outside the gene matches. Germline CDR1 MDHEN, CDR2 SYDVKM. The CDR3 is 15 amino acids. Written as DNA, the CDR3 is TGTGCCAGCAGTACGATCGGGCGGGAGGGCCACGAGCAGTACTTC. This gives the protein CASSTIGREGHEQYF.

The CDR3 here is CASSLVRDRGGYTF. The CDR3 bases are TGTGCCAGCTCTTTAGTCCGGGACAGGGGCGGCTACACCTTC. V gene TRBV18 combines with J gene TRBJ1-2; 10 bases map to TRBD1. This CDR3 contains 14 residues. The germline CDR1 and CDR2 sequences are KGHSH and LQKENI. Losses at the gene ends were 6 bases for V and 8 bases for J; bases not matched to a gene: 9.

DNA of the CDR3: TGTGCCAGCAGTACCGCCGGGACTTTCAACACCGGGGAGCTGTTTTTT. Its protein product is CASSTAGTFNTGELFF. The chain is built from TRBV28 and TRBJ2-2, with D possibly TRBD2 on 6 matching bases. This CDR3 spans 16 amino acids. Germline V gene lookup returns CDR1 MDHEN and CDR2 SYDVKM. The V and J ends lost 5 bases and 2 bases respectively, with 15 bases between them. The whole variable domain, remainder taken from reference TRBV28 and TRBJ2-2, is DVKVTQSSRYLVKRTGEKVFLECVQDMDHENMFWYRQDPGLGLRLIYFSYDVKMKEKGDIPEGYSVSREKKERFSLILESASTNQTSMYLCASSTAGTFNTGELFFGEGSRLTVL.

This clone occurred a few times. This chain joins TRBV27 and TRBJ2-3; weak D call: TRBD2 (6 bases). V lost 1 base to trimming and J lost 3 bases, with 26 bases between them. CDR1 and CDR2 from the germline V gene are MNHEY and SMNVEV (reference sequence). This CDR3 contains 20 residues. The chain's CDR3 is CASSLFGNFGGVGWTDTQYF. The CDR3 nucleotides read TGTGCCAGCAGTTTATTTGGAAATTTCGGAGGGGTCGGTTGGACAGATACGCAGTATTTT.